This T cell receptor (beta chain) was profiled in a study of T cells after yellow fever vaccination. Losses at the gene ends were 10 bases for V and 4 bases for J; bases not matched to a gene: 10. Germline loops: CDR1 MNHNS, CDR2 SASEGT. CDR3 size: 13 residues. Study-wide results and limits: Reappearance after the booster was observed for most primary-vaccination clones (around 96% CD4, less than 90% CD8). The CD4 and CD8 compartments had a small share of their clonotypes in common.

With respect to this clonotype: Its target is unknown.

They built TCR cDNA with 5'RACE template switching, a step that put in a universal primer site and UMIs. TCRdb reprocessed the 5' RACE reads via MiXCR and lists one record per CDR3 protein. The sample holds over 300,000 distinct CDR3 sequences, around 6.8% seen once. Sample: PBMCs, taken roughly seven weeks after the first yellow fever vaccination. The chain employs TRBV6-1 and TRBJ2-7; TRBD1 agrees at 7 bases. The receptor was isolated from a man between 18 and 29 years old who received the YFV17D yellow fever vaccine. The CDR3, as DNA: TGTGCCACCTCGGGACAGCAACGGTACGAGCAGTACTTC. Residues: CATSGQQRYEQYF.